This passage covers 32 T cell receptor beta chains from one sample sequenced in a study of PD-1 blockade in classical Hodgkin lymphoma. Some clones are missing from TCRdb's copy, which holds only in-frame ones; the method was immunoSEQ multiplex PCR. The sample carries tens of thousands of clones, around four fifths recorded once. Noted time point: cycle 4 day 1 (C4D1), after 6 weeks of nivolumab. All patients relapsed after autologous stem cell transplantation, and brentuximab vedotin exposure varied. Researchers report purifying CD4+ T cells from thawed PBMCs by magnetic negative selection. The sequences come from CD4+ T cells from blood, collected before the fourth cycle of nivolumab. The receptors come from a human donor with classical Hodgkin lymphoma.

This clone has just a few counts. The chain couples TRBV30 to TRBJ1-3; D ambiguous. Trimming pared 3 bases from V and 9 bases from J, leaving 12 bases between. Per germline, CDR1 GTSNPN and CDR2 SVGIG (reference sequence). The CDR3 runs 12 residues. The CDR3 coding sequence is TGTGCCTGGAGCCACGGTGGGAGCACCATATATTTT. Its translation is CAWSHGGSTIYF.

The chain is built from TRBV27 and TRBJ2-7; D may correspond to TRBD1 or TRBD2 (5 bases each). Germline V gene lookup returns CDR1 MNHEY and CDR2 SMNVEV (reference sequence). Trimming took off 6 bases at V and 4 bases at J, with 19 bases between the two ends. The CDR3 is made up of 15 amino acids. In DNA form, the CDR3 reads TGTGCCAGCAGCCACCTCCGGGACCCTATGTACGAGCAGTACTTC. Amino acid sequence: CASSHLRDPMYEQYF.

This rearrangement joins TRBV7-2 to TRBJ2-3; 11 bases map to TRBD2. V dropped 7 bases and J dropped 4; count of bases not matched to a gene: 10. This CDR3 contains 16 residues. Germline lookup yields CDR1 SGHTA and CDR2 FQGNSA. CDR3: CASTSLAGGRSDTQYF. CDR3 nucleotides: TGTGCCAGCACCTCATTAGCGGGGGGGCGGTCAGATACGCAGTATTTT.

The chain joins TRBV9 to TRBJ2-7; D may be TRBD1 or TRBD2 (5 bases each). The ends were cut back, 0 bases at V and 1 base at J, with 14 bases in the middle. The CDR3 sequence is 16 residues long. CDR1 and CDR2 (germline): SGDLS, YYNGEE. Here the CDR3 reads CASSVGVRGPSYEQYF. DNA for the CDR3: TGTGCCAGCAGCGTAGGGGTCCGGGGCCCTTCCTACGAGCAGTACTTC.

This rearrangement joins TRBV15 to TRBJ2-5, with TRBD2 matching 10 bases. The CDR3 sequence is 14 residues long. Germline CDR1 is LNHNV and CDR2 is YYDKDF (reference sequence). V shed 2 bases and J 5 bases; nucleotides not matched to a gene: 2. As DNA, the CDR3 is TGTGCCACCAGCAGAAAGACTAGCGGGGAGACCCAGTACTTC. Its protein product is CATSRKTSGETQYF.

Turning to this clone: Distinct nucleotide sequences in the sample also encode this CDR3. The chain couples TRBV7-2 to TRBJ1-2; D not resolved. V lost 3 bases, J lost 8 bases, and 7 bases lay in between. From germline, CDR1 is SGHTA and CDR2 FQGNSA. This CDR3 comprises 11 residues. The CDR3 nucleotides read TGTGCCAGCAGCTTGGATGCCGGCTACACCTTC. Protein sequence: CASSLDAGYTF.

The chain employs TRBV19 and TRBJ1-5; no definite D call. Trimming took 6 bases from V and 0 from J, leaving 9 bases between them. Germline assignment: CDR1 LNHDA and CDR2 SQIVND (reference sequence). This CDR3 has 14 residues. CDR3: CASRSMHSNQPQHF. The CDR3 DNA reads TGTGCCAGTAGAAGTATGCATAGCAATCAGCCCCAGCATTTT.

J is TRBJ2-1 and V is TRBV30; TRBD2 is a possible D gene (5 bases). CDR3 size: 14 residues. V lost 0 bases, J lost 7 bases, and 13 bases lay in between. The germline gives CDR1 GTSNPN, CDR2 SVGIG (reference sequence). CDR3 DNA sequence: TGTGCCTGGAGTGTACGGGGAAAGAGGAATGAGCAGTTCTTC. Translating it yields CAWSVRGKRNEQFF.

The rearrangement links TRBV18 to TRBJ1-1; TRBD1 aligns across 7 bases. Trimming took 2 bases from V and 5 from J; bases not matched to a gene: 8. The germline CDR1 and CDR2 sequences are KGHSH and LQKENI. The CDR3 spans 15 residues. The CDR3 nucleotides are TGTGCCAGCTCACCAGGCAGGGGGGTAGGAACTGAAGCTTTCTTT. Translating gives CASSPGRGVGTEAFF.

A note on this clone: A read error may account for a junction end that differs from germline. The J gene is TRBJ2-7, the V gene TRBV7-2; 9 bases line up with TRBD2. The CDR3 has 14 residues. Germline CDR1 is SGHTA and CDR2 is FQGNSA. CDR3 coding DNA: TGTGCCAGCACCTTAGCGGGGGCTTCCTACGAGCAGTACTTC. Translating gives CASTLAGASYEQYF.

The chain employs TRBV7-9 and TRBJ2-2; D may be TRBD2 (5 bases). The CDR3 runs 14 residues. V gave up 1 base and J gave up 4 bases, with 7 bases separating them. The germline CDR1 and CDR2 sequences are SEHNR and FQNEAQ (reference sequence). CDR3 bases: TGTGCCAGCAGCTTAGTAGGAGGCACCGGGGAGCTGTTTTTT. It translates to CASSLVGGTGELFF.

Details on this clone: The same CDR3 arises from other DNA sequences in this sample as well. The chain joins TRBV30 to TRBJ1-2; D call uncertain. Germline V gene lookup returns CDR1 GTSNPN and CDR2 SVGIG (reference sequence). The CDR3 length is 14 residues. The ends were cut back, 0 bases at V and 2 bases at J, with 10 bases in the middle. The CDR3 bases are TGTGCCTGGAGTGTACTCGGGAGGAACTATGGCTACACCTTC. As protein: CAWSVLGRNYGYTF.

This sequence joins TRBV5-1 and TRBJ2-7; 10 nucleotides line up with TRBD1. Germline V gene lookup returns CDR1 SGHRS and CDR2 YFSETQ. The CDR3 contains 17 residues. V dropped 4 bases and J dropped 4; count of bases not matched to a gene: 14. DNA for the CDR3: TGCGCCAGCAGCAGGGACAGGGGTAATACCCTAGCATACGAGCAGTACTTC. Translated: CASSRDRGNTLAYEQYF.

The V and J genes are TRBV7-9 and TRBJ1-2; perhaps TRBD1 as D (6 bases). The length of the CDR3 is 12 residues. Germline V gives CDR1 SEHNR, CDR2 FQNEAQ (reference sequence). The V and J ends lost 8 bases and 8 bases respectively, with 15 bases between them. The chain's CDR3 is CASVRDIKGYTF. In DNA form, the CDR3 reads TGTGCCAGCGTGAGGGACATCAAGGGCTACACCTTC.

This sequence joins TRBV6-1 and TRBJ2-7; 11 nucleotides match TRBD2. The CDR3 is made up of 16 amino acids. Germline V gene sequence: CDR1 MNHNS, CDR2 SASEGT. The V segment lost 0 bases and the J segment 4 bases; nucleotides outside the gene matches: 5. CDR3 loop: CASSEASGGAGYEQYF. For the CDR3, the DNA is TGTGCCAGCAGTGAAGCTAGCGGGGGGGCAGGTTACGAGCAGTACTTC.

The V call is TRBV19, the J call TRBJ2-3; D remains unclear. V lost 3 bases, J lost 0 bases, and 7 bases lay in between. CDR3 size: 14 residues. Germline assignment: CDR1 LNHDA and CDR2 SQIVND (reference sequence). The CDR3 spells CASSIWGSTDTQYF. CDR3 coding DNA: TGTGCCAGTAGTATTTGGGGTAGCACAGATACGCAGTATTTT.

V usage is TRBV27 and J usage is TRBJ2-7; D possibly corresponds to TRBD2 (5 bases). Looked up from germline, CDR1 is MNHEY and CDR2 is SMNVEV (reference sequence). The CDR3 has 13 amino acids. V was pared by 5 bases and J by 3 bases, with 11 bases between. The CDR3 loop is CASSPTGSYEQYF. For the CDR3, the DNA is TGTGCCAGCAGTCCCACGGGGAGCTACGAGCAGTACTTC.

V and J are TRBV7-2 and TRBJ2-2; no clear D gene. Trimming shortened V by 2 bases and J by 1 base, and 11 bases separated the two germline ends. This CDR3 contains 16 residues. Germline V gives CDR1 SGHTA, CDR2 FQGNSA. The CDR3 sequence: CASSLRRGGNTGELFF. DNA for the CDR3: TGTGCCAGCAGCTTAAGGCGAGGCGGGAACACCGGGGAGCTGTTTTTT.

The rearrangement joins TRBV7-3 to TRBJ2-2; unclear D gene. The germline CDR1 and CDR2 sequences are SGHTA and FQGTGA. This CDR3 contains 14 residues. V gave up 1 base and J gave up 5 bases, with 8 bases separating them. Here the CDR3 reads CASSLMGKTGELFF. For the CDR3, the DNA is TGTGCCAGCAGCTTAATGGGTAAAACCGGGGAGCTGTTTTTT.

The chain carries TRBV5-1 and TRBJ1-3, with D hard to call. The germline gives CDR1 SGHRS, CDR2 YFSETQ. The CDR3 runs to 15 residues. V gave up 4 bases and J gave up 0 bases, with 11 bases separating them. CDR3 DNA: TGCGCCAGCAGCCCCCGACCGATCTCTGGAAACACCATATATTTT. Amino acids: CASSPRPISGNTIYF.

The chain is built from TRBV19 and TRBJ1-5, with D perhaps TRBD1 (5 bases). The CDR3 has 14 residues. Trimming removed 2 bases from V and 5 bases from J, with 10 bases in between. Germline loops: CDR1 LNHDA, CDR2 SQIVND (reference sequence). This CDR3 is CASSISQGDQPQHF. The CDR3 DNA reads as TGTGCCAGTAGTATATCCCAGGGTGATCAGCCCCAGCATTTT.

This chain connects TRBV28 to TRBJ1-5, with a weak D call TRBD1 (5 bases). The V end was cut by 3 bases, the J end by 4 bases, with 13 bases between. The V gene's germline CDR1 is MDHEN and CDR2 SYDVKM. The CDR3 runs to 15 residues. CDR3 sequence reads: CASSLGGRENQPQHF. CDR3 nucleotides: TGTGCCAGCAGTTTGGGGGGGAGGGAAAATCAGCCCCAGCATTTT.

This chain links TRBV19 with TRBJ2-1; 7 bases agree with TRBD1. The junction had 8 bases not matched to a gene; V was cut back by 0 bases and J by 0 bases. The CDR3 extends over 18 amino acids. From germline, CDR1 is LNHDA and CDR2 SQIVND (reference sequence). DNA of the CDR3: TGTGCCAGTAGTATAGACCTGACAGGGAAGAGCTCCTACAATGAGCAGTTCTTC. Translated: CASSIDLTGKSSYNEQFF.

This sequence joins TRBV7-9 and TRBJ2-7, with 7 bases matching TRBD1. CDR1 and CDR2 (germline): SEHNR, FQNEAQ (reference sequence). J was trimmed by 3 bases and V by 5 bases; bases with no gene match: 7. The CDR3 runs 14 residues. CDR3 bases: TGTGCCAGCAGCCTCACAGGGGAAGGCTACGAGCAGTACTTC. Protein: CASSLTGEGYEQYF.

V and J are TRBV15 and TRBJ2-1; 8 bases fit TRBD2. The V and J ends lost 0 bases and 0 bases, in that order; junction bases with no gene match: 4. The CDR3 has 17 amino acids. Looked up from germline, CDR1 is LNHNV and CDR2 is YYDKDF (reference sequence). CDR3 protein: CATSREQLAASYNEQFF. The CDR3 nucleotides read TGTGCCACCAGCAGAGAACAACTAGCGGCCTCCTACAATGAGCAGTTCTTC.

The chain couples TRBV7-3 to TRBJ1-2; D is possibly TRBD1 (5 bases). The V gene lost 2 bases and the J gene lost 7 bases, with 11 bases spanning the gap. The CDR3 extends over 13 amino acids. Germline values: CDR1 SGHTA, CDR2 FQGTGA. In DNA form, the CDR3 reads TGTGCCAGCAGCTTATCTAGGGGAGGTGGCTACACCTTC. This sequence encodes CASSLSRGGGYTF.

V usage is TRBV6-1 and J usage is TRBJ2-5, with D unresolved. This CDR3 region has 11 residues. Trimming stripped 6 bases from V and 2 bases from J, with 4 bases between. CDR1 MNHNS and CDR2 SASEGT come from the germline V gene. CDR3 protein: CASSTQETQYF. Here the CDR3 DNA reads TGTGCCAGCAGCACGCAAGAGACCCAGTACTTC.

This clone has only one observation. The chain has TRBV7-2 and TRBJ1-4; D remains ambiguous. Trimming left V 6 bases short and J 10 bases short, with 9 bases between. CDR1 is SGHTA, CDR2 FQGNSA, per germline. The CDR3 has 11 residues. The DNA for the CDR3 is TGTGCCAGCAGTAACGGACCAAAACTGTTTTTT. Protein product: CASSNGPKLFF.

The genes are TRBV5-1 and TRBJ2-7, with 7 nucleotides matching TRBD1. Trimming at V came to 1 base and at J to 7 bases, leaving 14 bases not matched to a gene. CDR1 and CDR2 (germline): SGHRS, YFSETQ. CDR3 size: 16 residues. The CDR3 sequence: CASSLRDSLPPREQYF. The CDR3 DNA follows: TGCGCCAGCAGCTTGAGGGACAGTCTACCCCCTCGGGAGCAGTACTTC.

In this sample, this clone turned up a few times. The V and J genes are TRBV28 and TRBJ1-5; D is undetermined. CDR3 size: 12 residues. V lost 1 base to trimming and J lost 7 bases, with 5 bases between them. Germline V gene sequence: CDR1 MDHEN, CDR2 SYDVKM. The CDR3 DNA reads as TGTGCCAGCAGTTTATTGATGCAGCCCCAGCATTTT. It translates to CASSLLMQPQHF. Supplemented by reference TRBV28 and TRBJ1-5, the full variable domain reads DVKVTQSSRYLVKRTGEKVFLECVQDMDHENMFWYRQDPGLGLRLIYFSYDVKMKEKGDIPEGYSVSREKKERFSLILESASTNQTSMYLCASSLLMQPQHFGDGTRLSIL.

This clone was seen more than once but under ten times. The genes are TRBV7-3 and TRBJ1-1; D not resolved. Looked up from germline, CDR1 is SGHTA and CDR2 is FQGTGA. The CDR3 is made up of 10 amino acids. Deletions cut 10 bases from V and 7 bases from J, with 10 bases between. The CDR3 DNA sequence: TGTGCCACGGCGCCCTTTGAAGCTTTCTTT. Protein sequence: CATAPFEAFF.

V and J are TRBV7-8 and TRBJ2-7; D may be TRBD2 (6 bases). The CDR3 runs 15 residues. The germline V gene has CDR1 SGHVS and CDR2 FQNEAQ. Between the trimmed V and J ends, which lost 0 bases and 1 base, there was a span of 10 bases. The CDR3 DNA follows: TGTGCCAGCAGCTTAGCGGAGGGGAGGTCCTACGAGCAGTACTTC. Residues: CASSLAEGRSYEQYF.